The clone carrying this TCR beta chain was counted many times. Its antigen is still unknown. Relying on iRepertoire HTBI primers and Arm-PCR of CDR3 regions, the team built TCR beta libraries. Each CDR3 protein is one row after TCRdb ran MiXCR on the multiplex PCR reads. The top ten clones hold roughly three fifths of a sample with some 280,000 distinct CDR3 sequences, around 21% of them seen once. Time point denoted: persistent/refractory GD, antithyroid drugs over 5 years with positive TRAb. From PBMCs, RNA was extracted and then used to make the TCR library. As a group, patients came from one endocrinology department in Xi'an, China. This sample was included in a study of regulatory T cells in long-lasting Graves disease. The wider study: Treatment with antithyroid drugs for over 5 years, together with positive TSH receptor antibodies, meant persistent Graves' disease.

Broader study findings: With persistent disease, TRBV28, TRBJ1-2 and TRBJ2-5 were the favored segments.

V lost 0 bases to trimming and J lost 5 bases; unmatched junction nucleotides: 4. CDR1 is SGHVS and CDR2 is FQNEAQ in the germline V gene. The CDR3 runs to 15 residues. The sample in question was peripheral blood mononuclear cells (PBMCs), obtained when the disease was refractory, from a patient treated with antithyroid drugs. This chain joins TRBV7-8 and TRBJ1-5; 7 nucleotides agree with TRBD1. The clonotype was recovered from a female donor with Graves disease. In nucleotides, the CDR3 is TGTGCCAGCAGCTTAGCGACAGGGCGAGATCAGCCCCAGCATTTT. The encoded protein is CASSLATGRDQPQHF.